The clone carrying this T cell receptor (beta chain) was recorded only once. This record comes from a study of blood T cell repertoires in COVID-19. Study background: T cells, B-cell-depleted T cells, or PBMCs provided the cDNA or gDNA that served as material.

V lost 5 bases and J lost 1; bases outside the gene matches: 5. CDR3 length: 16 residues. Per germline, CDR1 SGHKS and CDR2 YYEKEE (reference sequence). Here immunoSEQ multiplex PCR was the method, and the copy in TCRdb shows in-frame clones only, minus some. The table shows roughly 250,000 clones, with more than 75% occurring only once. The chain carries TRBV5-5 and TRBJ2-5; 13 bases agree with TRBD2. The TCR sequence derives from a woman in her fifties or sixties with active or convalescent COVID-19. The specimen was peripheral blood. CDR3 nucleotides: TGTGCCAGCAGGCCCGGGACTAGCGGGACCCAAGAGACCCAGTACTTC. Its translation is CASRPGTSGTQETQYF.